These 3 T cell receptor beta chains originate from one sample sequenced in a study of shared clonotypes between healthy human individuals. Repertoires were generated with immunoSEQ multiplex PCR, while TCRdb's copy carries only in-frame clones and drops some. The data hold about 2.1 million clones, with about 94% observed a single time. Naive CD8 isolation took CD45RO-negative cells positively selected for CCR7 and excluded terminally differentiated effector memory CD45RA+ cells. Source material: naive CD8+ T cells from PBMCs. The receptors stem from a man aged 18 to 30 in good health. Some clones in this sample may be carry-over from other donors' samples.

The V call is TRBV28, the J call TRBJ2-3; the match to TRBD2 covers 12 bases. Looked up from germline, CDR1 is MDHEN and CDR2 is SYDVKM. The CDR3 has 16 amino acids. V was clipped by 2 bases and J by 7 bases; unmatched bases: 7. The CDR3 spells CASSLERLAGEYTQYF. The CDR3, as DNA: TGTGCCAGCAGTTTAGAGAGACTAGCGGGAGAATATACGCAGTATTTT. Based on the CDR3 plus reference TRBV28 and TRBJ2-3, the full variable domain is DVKVTQSSRYLVKRTGEKVFLECVQDMDHENMFWYRQDPGLGLRLIYFSYDVKMKEKGDIPEGYSVSREKKERFSLILESASTNQTSMYLCASSLERLAGEYTQYFGPGTRLTVL.

The chain recombines TRBV28 with TRBJ2-7; D gene unclear. The CDR3 is made up of 14 amino acids. V lost 4 bases to trimming and J lost 3 bases, with 13 bases between them. The germline V gene has CDR1 MDHEN and CDR2 SYDVKM. The CDR3 sequence: CASSYSPGRYEQYF. As DNA, the CDR3 is TGTGCCAGCAGTTATTCGCCGGGCCGCTACGAGCAGTACTTC.

The V call is TRBV11-3, the J call TRBJ1-3, with a tentative D call TRBD1 (6 bases). The CDR3 length is 15 residues. CDR1 and CDR2 from the germline V gene are SGHNT and YENEEA. With 4 bases removed from V and 2 bases from J, the gap between germline ends came to 12 bases. CDR3 in amino acids: CASSSRQEAGNTIYF. In DNA form, the CDR3 reads TGTGCCAGCAGCTCACGACAGGAGGCTGGAAACACCATATATTTT.